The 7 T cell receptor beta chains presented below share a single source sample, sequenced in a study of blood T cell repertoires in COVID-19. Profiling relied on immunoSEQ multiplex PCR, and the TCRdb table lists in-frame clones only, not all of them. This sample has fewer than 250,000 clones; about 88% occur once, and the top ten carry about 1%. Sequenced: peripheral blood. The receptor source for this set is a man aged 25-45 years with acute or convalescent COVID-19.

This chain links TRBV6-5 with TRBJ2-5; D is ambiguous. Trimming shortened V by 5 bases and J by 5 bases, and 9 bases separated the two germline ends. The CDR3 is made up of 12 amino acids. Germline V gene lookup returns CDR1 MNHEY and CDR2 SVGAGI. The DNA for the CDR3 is TGTGCCAGCAGTCCTCCTCAGGAGACCCAGTACTTC. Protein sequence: CASSPPQETQYF.

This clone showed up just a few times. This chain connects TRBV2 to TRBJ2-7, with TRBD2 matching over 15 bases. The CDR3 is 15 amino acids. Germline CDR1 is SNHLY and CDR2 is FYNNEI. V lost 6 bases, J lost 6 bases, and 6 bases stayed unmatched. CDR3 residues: CASSARTSGGVEQYF. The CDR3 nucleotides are TGTGCCAGCAGCGCAAGGACTAGCGGGGGGGTCGAGCAGTACTTC.

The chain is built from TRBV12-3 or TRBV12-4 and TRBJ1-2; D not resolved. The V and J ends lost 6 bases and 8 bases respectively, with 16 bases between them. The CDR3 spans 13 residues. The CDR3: CASSTPGPGGYTF. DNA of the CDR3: TGTGCCAGCAGCACCCCGGGCCCGGGGGGCTACACCTTC.

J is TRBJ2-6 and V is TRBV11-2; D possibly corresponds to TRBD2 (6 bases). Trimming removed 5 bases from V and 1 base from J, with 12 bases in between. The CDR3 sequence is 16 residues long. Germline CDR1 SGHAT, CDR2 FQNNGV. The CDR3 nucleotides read TGTGCCAGCAGCCCCGCGGGGAGGTCTGGGGCCAACGTCCTGACTTTC. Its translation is CASSPAGRSGANVLTF.

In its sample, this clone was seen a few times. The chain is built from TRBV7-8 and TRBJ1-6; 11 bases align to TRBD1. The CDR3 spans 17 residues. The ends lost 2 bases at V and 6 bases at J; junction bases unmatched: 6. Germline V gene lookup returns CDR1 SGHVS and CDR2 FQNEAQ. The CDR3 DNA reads TGTGCCAGCAGCTTACTCGGGACAGGGGGAGGTAATTCACCCCTCCACTTT. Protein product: CASSLLGTGGGNSPLHF.

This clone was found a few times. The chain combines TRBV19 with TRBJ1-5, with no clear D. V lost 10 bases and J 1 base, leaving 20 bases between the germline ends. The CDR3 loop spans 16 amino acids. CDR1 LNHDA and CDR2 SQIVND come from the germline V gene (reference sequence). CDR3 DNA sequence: TGTGCCACGAAGAGTGGGGTTGCGGGGAGCAATCAGCCCCAGCATTTT. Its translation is CATKSGVAGSNQPQHF. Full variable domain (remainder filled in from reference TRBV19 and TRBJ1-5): DGGITQSPKYLFRKEGQNVTLSCEQNLNHDAMYWYRQDPGQGLRLIYYSQIVNDFQKGDIAEGYSVSREKKESFPLTVTSAQKNPTAFYLCATKSGVAGSNQPQHFGDGTRLSIL.

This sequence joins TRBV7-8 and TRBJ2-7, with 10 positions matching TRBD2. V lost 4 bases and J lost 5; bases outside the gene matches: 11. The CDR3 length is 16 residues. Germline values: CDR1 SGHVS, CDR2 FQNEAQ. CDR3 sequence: CASSSNLAGVLHEQYF. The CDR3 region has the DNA TGTGCCAGCAGCTCAAACCTAGCGGGAGTCCTCCACGAGCAGTACTTC.